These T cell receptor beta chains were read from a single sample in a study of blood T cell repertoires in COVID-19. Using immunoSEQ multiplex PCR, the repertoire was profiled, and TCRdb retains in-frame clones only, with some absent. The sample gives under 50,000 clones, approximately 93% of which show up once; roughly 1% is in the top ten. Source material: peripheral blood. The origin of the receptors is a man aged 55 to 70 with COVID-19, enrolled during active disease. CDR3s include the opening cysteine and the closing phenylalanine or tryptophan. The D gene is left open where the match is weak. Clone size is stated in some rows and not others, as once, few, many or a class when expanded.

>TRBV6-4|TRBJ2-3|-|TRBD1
TGTGCCAGCAGTCCCCAAGGGGGCGTGTGGGCAGATACGCAGTATTTT
CASSPQGGVWADTQYF
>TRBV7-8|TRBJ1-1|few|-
TGTGCCAGCAGCTTAATCCAGGGAGGTGAAGCTTTCTTT
CASSLIQGGEAFF
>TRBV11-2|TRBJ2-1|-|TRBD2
TGTGCCAGCAGCTTAGGCGGGGGGTACAATGAGCAGTTCTTC
CASSLGGGYNEQFF
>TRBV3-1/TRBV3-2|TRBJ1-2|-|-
TGTGCCAGCAGCCCCGAACAGGGTAATAATGGCTACACCTTC
CASSPEQGNNGYTF
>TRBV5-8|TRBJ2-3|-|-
TGTGCCAGCAGCTTGGGAGGGATCAGCACAGATACGCAGTATTTT
CASSLGGISTDTQYF
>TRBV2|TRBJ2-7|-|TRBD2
TGTGCCAGCAGAGGGGAGGGAGGAGCCTACGAGCAGTACTTC
CASRGEGGAYEQYF
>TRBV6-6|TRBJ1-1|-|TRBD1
TGTGCCAGCAGTTACGAAGGGGACAGGGATGCTTTCTTT
CASSYEGDRDAFF
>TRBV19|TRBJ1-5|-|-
TGTGCCAGTAGTCCCCCGGACAGCTTCAATCAGCCCCAGCATTTT
CASSPPDSFNQPQHF
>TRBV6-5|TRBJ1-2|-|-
TGTGCCAGCAGTTACAAATGGGGGGGAGGCTACACCTTC
CASSYKWGGGYTF
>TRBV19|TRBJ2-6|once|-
TGTGCCAGTAGACCCGACAGTCCTATTTCCTCTGGGGCCAACGTCCTGACTTTC
CASRPDSPISSGANVLTF
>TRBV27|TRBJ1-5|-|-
TGTGCCAGCAGTTTAAGAGGCAATCAGCCCCAGCATTTT
CASSLRGNQPQHF
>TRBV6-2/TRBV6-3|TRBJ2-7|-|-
TGTGCCAGCAGTTACTCGGAGGGCCTCTCCTACGAGCAGTACTTC
CASSYSEGLSYEQYF
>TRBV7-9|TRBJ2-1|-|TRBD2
TGTGCCAGCAGCCCGGCTGGACTAGCGGCTATCAATGAGCAGTTCTTC
CASSPAGLAAINEQFF
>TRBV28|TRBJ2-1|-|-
TGTGCCAGCAGTTTGCCGGGACTGGTAGTGGTGGATGAGCAGTTCTTC
CASSLPGLVVVDEQFF
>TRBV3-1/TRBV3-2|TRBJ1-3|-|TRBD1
TGTGCCAGCAGCCAAGATAGAGCAGGGGGCATCAGGAGAAACACCATATATTTT
CASSQDRAGGIRRNTIYF
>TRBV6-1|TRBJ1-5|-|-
TGTGCCAGCAGTGAAGCCTCGATACTCAATCAGCCCCAGCATTTT
CASSEASILNQPQHF
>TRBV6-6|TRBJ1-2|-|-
TGTGCCAGCGGCCAAGGGGAACTGAACTATGGCTACACCTTC
CASGQGELNYGYTF
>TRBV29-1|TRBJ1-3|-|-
TGCAGCGTTGGGGCCTCTGGAAACACCATATATTTT
CSVGASGNTIYF
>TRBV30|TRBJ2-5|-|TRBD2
TGTGCCTGGAGTAAGCGGACTAGCGGGGGCCAAGAGACCCAGTACTTC
CAWSKRTSGGQETQYF
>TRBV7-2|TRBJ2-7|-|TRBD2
TGTGCCAGCAGCGTCCGGGAGGCCTCCTACGAGCAGTACTTC
CASSVREASYEQYF
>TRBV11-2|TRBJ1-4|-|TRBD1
TGTGCCAGCAGCTTAGCTCAGGGGGCTAATGAAAAACTGTTTTTT
CASSLAQGANEKLFF
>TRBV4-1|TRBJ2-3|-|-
TGCGCCAGCAGCCAAGTTTCGTTATCTAGCACAGATACGCAGTATTTT
CASSQVSLSSTDTQYF
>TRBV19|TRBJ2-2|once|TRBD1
TGTGCCAGTAGGGGGGACAGGGCCACCGGGGAGCTGTTTTTT
CASRGDRATGELFF
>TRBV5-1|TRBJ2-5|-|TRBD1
TGCGCCAGCAGCTTGGGACAGGGTCGGGAGACCCAGTACTTC
CASSLGQGRETQYF
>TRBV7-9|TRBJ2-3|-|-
TGTGCCAGCAGCTTAGTATCTGCCGAGGTAGGTACGCAGTATTTT
CASSLVSAEVGTQYF
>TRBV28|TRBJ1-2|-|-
TGTGCCAGCACCCTTGAGTCTTCCTATGGCTACACCTTC
CASTLESSYGYTF
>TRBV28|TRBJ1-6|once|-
TGTGCCAGCAGCACAGGGTCTAGCTCCTATAATTCACCCCTCCACTTT
CASSTGSSSYNSPLHF